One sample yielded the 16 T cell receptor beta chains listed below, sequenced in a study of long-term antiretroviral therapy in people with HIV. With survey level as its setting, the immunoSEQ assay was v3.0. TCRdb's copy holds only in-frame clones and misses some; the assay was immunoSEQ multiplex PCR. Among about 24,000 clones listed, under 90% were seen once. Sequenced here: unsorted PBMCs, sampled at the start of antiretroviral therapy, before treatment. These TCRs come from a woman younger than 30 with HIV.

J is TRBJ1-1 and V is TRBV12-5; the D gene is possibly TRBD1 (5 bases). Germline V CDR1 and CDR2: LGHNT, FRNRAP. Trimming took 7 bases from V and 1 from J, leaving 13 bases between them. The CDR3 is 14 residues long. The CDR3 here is CASARGGTNTEAFF. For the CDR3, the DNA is TGTGCTAGTGCCCGGGGGGGGACGAACACTGAAGCTTTCTTT.

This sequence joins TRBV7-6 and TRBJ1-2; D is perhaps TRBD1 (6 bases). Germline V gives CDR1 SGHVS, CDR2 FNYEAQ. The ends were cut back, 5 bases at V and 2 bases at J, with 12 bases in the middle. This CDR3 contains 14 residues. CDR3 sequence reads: CASSALTGNYGYTF. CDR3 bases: TGTGCCAGCAGCGCACTCACAGGGAACTATGGCTACACCTTC.

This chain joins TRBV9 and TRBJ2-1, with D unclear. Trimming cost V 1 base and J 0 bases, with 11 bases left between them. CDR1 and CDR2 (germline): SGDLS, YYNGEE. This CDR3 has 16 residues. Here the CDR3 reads CASSVSATSSYNEQFF. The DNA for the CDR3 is TGTGCCAGCAGCGTAAGCGCGACCAGCTCCTACAATGAGCAGTTCTTC.

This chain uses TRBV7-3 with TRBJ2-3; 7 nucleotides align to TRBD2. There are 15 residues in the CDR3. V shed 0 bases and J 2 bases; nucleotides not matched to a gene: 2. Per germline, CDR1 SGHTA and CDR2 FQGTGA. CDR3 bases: TGTGCCAGCAGCTTAACAGGGACTAACACAGATACGCAGTATTTT. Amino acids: CASSLTGTNTDTQYF.

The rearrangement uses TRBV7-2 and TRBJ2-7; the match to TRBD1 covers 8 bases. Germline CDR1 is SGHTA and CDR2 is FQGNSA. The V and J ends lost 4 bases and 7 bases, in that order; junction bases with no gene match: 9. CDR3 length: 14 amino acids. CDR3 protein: CASSWRRGQGEQYF. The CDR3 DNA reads TGTGCCAGCAGCTGGCGCAGGGGGCAGGGGGAGCAGTACTTC.

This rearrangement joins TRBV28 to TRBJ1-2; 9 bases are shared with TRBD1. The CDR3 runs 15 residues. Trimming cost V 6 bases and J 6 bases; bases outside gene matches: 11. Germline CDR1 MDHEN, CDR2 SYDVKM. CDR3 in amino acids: CASRDTGTGYNGYTF. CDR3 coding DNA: TGTGCCAGCAGGGACACCGGGACAGGGTATAATGGCTACACCTTC.

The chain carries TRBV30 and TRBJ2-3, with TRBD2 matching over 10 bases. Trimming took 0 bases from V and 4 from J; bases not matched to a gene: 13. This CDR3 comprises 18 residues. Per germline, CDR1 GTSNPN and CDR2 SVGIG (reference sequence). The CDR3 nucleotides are TGTGCCTGGAGTGTACTACGCCTAGCGGGGGCGAGATCAGATACGCAGTATTTT. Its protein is CAWSVLRLAGARSDTQYF.

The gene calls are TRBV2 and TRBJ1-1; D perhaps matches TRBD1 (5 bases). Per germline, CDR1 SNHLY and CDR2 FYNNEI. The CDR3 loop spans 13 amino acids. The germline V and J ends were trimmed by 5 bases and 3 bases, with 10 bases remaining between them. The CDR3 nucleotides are TGTGCCAGCAGTCTCCAGGGCTACACTGAAGCTTTCTTT. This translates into CASSLQGYTEAFF.

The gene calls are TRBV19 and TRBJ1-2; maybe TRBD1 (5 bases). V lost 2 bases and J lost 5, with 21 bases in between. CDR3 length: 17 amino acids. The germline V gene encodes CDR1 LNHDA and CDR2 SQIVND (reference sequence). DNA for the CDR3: TGTGCCAGTAGTATAACCGGGGCTCTGCAAACTTGGTATGGCTACACCTTC. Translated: CASSITGALQTWYGYTF.

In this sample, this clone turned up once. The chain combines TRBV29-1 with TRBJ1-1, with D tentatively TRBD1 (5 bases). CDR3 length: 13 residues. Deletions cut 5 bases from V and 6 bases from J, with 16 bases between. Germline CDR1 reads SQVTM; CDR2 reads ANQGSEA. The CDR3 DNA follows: TGCAGCGTTTCTACCCCGGGGCGGGCTGAAGCTTTCTTT. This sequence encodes CSVSTPGRAEAFF.

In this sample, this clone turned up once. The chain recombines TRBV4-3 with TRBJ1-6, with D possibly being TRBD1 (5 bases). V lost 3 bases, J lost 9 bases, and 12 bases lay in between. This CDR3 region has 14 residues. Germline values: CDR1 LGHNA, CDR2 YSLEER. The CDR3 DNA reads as TGCGCCAGCAGCCAGGAGGGACGGGGTTCACCCCTCCACTTT. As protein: CASSQEGRGSPLHF.

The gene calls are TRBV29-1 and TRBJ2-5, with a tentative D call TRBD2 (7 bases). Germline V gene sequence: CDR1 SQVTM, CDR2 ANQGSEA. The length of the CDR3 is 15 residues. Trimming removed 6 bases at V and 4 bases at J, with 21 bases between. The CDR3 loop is CSVGGGATMGETQYF. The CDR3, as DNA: TGCAGCGTGGGAGGGGGGGCGACTATGGGAGAGACCCAGTACTTC. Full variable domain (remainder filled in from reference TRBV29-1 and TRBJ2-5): SAVISQKPSRDICQRGTSLTIQCQVDSQVTMMFWYRQQPGQSLTLIATANQGSEATYESGFVIDKFPISRPNLTFSTLTVSNMSPEDSSIYLCSVGGGATMGETQYFGPGTRLLVL.

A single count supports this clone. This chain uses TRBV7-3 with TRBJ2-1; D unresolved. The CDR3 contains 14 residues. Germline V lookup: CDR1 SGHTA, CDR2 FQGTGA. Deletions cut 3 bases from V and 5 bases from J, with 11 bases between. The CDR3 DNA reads TGTGCCAGCAGCTTCCTGGCGGTAAACAATGAGCAGTTCTTC. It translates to CASSFLAVNNEQFF.

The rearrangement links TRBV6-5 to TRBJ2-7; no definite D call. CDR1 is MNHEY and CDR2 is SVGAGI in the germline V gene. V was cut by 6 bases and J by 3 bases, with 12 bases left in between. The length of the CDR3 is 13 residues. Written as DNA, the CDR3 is TGTGCCAGCAGGTATGCCCAATACTACGAGCAGTACTTC. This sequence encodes CASRYAQYYEQYF.

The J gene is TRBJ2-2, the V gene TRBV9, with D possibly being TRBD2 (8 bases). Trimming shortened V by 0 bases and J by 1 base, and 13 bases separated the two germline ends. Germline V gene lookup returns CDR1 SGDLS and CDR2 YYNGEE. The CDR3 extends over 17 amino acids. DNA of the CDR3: TGTGCCAGCAGCGTAGGGGACAGCGGGGGGAACACCGGGGAGCTGTTTTTT. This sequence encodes CASSVGDSGGNTGELFF.

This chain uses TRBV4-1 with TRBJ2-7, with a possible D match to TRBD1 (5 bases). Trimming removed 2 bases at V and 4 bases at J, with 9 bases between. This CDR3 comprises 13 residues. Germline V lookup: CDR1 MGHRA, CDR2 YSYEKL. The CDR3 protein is CASSQQTEYEQYF. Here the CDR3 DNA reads TGCGCCAGCAGCCAACAGACAGAATACGAGCAGTACTTC.